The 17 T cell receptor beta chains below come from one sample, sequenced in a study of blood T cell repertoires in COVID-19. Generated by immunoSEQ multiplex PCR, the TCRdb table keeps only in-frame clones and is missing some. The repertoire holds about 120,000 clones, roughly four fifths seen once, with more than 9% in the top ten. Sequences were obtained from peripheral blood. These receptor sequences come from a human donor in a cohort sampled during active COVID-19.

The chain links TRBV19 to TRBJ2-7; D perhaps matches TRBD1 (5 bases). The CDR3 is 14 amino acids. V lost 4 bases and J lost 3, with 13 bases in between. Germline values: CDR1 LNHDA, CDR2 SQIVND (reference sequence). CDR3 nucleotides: TGTGCCAGTAGTACCGCAGGGAAGTTCTACGAGCAGTACTTC. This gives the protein CASSTAGKFYEQYF.

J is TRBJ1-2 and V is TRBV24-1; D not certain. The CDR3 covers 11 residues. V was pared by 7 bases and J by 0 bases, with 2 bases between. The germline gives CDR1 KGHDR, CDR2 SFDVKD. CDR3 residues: CATSANYGYTF. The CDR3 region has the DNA TGTGCCACCAGCGCTAACTATGGCTACACCTTC.

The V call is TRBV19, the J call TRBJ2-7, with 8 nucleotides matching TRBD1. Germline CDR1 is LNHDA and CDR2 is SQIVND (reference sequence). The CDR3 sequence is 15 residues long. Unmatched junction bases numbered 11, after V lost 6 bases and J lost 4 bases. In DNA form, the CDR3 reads TGTGCCAGTAGCCAACAGACCGGGACAGGTTACGAGCAGTACTTC. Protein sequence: CASSQQTGTGYEQYF.

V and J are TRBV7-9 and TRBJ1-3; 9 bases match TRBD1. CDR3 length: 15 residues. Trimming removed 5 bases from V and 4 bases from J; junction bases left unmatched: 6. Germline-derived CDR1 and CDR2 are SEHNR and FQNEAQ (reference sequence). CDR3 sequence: CASSGDRESGNTIYF. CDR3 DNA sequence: TGTGCCAGCAGCGGGGACAGGGAATCCGGAAACACCATATATTTT.

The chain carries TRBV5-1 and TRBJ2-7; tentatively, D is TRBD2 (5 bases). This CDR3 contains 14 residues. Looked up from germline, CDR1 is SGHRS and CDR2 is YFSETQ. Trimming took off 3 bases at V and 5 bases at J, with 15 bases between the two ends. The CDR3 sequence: CASSSQSSSDEQYF. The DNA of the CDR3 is TGCGCCAGCAGCTCCCAATCTAGTAGCGACGAGCAGTACTTC.

For the CDR3, the DNA is TGTGCCAGTAAGGACGGGACAGGAGGTCAGCCCCAGCATTTT. This gives the protein CASKDGTGGQPQHF. The chain has TRBV19 and TRBJ1-5; 8 nucleotides agree with TRBD1. CDR1 is LNHDA, CDR2 SQIVND, per germline (reference sequence). The CDR3 totals 14 residues. The V gene end was trimmed by 7 bases and the J gene end by 6 bases; junction bases not matched to a gene: 8. Supplemented by reference TRBV19 and TRBJ1-5, the full variable domain reads DGGITQSPKYLFRKEGQNVTLSCEQNLNHDAMYWYRQDPGQGLRLIYYSQIVNDFQKGDIAEGYSVSREKKESFPLTVTSAQKNPTAFYLCASKDGTGGQPQHFGDGTRLSIL.

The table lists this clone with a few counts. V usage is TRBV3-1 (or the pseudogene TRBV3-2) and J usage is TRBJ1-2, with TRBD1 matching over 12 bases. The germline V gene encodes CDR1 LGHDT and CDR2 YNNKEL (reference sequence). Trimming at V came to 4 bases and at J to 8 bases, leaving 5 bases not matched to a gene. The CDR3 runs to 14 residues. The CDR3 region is CASSRDRGQGGYTF. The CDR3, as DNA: TGTGCCAGCAGCCGGGACAGGGGGCAAGGAGGCTACACCTTC.

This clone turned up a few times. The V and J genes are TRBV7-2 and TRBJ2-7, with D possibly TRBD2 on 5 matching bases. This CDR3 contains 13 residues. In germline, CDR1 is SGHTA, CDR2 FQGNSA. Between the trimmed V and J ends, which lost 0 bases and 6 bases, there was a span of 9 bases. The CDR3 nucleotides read TGTGCCAGCAGCTTAGCCCGAGGGAGCGAGCAGTACTTC. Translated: CASSLARGSEQYF.

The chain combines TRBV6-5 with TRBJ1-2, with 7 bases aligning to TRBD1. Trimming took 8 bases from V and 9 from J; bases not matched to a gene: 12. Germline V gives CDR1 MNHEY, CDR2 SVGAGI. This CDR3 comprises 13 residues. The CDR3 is CASSSTGTASYTF. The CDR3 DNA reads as TGTGCCAGCTCGAGTACCGGGACAGCCAGCTACACCTTC.

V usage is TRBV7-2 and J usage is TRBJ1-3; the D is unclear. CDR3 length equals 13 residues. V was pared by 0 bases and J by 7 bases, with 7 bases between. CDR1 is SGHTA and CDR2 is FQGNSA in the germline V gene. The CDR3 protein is CASSLAIQNTIYF. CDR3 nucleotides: TGTGCCAGCAGCTTAGCTATTCAGAACACCATATATTTT.

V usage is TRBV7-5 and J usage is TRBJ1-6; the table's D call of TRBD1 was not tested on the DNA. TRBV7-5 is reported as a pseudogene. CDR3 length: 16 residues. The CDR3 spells CARSAPQVAYNSPLHF. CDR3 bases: TGTGCCAGAAGCGCCCCCCAGGTGGCGTATAATTCACCCCTCCACTTT.

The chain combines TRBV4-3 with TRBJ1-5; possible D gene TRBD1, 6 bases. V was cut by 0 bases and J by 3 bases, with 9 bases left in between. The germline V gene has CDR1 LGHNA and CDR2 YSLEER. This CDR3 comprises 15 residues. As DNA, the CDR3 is TGCGCCAGCAGCCAAGACAGGGGCAACAATCAGCCCCAGCATTTT. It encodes CASSQDRGNNQPQHF.

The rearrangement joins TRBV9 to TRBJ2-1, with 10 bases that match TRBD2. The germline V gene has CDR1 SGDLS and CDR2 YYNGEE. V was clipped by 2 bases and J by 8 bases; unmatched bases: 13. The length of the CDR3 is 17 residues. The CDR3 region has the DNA TGTGCCAGCAGCGTCGCTGCACTAGCGGGAATGGACTATGAGCAGTTCTTC. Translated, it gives CASSVAALAGMDYEQFF.

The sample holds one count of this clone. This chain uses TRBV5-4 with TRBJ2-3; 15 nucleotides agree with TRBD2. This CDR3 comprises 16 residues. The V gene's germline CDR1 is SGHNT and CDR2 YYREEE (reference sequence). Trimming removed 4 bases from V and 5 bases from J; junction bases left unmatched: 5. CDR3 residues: CASSGLAGGQKDTQYF. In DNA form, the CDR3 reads TGTGCCAGCAGCGGACTAGCGGGGGGGCAAAAAGATACGCAGTATTTT.

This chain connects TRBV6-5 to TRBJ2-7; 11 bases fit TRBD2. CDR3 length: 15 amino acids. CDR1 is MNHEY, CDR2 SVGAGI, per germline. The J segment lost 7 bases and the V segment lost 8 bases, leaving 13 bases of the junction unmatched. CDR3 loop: CASVTITSGSGEQYF. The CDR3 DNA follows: TGTGCCAGCGTGACCATTACTAGCGGGAGTGGTGAGCAGTACTTC.

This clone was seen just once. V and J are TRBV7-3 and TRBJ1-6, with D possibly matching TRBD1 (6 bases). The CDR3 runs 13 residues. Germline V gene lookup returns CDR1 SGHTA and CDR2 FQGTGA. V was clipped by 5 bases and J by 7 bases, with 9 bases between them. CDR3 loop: CASSPGQNSPLHF. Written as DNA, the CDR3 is TGTGCCAGCAGCCCCGGACAGAATTCACCCCTCCACTTT.

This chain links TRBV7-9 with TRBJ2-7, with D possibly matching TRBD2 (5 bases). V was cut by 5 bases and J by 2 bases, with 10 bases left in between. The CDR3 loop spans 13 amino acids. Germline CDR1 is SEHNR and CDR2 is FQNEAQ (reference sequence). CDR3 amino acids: CASSPRGAYEQYF. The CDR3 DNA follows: TGTGCCAGCAGCCCCCGGGGAGCCTACGAGCAGTACTTC.